This TCR beta chain was retrieved from a study of shared clonotypes between healthy human individuals. Germline values: CDR1 MNHEY, CDR2 SVGAGI. There are 14 residues in the CDR3. The V gene lost 6 bases and the J gene lost 8 bases, with 16 bases spanning the gap. In regard to this clone: The sample contains more than one DNA sequence encoding this CDR3.

Profiled with immunoSEQ multiplex PCR; TCRdb holds only in-frame clones, not every one. The table lists under 2.5 million clones, 85% to 95% of them singletons. The V call is TRBV6-5, the J call TRBJ1-4; tentatively, D is TRBD1 (5 bases). The TCR originated in a man between 18 and 35 years old in good health. Some clones in this sample may be carry-over from other donors' samples. Sequences were obtained from naive CD4+ T cells from PBMCs. The subset denotes: CD45RA+ positively selected. Written as DNA, the CDR3 is TGTGCCAGCAGCCACGGGCAGGGCAGGGAAAAACTGTTTTTT. Protein product: CASSHGQGREKLFF.